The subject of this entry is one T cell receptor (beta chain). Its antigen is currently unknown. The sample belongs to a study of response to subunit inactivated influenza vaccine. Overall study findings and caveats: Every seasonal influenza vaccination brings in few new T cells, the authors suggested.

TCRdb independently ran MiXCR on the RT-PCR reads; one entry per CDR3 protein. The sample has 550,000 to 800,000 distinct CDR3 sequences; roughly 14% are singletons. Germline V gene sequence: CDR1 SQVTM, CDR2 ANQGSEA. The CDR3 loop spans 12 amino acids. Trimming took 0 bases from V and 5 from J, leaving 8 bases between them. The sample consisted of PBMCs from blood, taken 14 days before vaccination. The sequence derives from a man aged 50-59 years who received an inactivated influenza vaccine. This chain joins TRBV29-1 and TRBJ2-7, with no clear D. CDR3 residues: CSVEDRSDEQYF. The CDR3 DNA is TGCAGCGTTGAAGATCGGTCGGACGAGCAGTACTTC.